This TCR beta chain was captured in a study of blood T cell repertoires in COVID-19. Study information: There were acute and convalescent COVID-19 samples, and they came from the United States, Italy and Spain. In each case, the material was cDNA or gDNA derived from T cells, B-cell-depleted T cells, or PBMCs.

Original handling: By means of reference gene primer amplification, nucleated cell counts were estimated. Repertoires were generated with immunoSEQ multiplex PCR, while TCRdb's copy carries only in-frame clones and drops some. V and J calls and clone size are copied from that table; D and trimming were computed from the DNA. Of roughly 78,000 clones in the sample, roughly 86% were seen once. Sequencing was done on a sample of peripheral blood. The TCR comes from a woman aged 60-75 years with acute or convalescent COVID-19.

CDR3: CATSEQQGYGELFF. CDR3 in DNA: TGTGCCACCAGTGAGCAACAGGGTTACGGGGAGCTGTTTTTT. J is TRBJ2-2 and V is TRBV24-1; a weak D match, TRBD1 (6 bases). The germline CDR1 and CDR2 sequences are KGHDR and SFDVKD. The CDR3 totals 14 residues. The ends were cut back, 4 bases at V and 7 bases at J, with 12 bases in the middle.